Shown below are 31 T cell receptor beta chains from a single sample sequenced in a study of spatial heterogeneity in lung cancer. One entry per CDR3 protein results from TCRdb running MiXCR on the 5' RACE reads. The sample shows roughly 70,000 distinct CDR3 sequences, approximately 12% of them seen only once. Time point defined: sample taken at primary tumor resection. Researchers sequenced whole RNA taken from tumor, nontumor lung or frozen PBMC without sorting. The sample here was PBMCs, taken at surgery. The receptor source for this set is a male donor with early-stage non-small cell lung cancer.

This clonotype has just a few counts. This chain uses TRBV3-1 with TRBJ2-7; 7 nucleotides line up with TRBD2. CDR1 and CDR2 (germline): LGHDT, YNNKEL (reference sequence). The CDR3 totals 17 residues. Trimming took 3 bases from V and 2 from J; bases not matched to a gene: 13. The CDR3 reads CASSHHPPMGGAYEQYF. DNA for the CDR3: TGTGCCAGCAGCCACCACCCTCCTATGGGGGGGGCCTACGAGCAGTACTTC.

This clonotype has a count of ten or more. The chain carries TRBV5-1 and TRBJ2-7; 8 bases fit TRBD2. Germline CDR1 and CDR2: SGHRS and YFSETQ. This CDR3 spans 14 amino acids. After removal of 4 bases from V and 3 bases from J, the junction contained 6 bases not matched to a gene. The CDR3 region has the DNA TGCGCCAGCAGCACGGCGACTAGCGACTACGAGCAGTACTTC. Protein: CASSTATSDYEQYF.

V gene TRBV7-3 combines with J gene TRBJ1-4; 7 bases align to TRBD1. Germline CDR1 and CDR2: SGHTA and FQGTGA. After removal of 1 base from V and 0 bases from J, the junction contained 5 bases not matched to a gene. The CDR3 consists of 17 residues. In nucleotides, the CDR3 is TGTGCCAGCAGCTTAAACTGCGACAGGGCAACTAATGAAAAACTGTTTTTT. Protein sequence: CASSLNCDRATNEKLFF.

This clonotype was observed at least ten times. The chain recombines TRBV24-1 with TRBJ2-3; 7 bases match TRBD2. The CDR3 loop spans 15 amino acids. Germline CDR1 reads KGHDR; CDR2 reads SFDVKD. The V gene end was trimmed by 3 bases and the J gene end by 4 bases; junction bases not matched to a gene: 6. The CDR3 loop is CATSDLTSRADTQYF. CDR3 DNA sequence: TGTGCCACCAGTGATCTGACTAGCAGGGCAGATACGCAGTATTTT.

This clonotype was seen many times. The V call is TRBV24-1, the J call TRBJ2-5, with D perhaps TRBD1 (6 bases). Trimming cost V 3 bases and J 4 bases, with 17 bases left between them. In germline, CDR1 is KGHDR, CDR2 SFDVKD. This CDR3 has 16 amino acids. CDR3 DNA sequence: TGTGCCACCAGTGATGCGGACAGACCCACCCGAGAGACCCAGTACTTC. This sequence encodes CATSDADRPTRETQYF.

V and J are TRBV7-2 and TRBJ2-7, with no clear D. The germline V gene encodes CDR1 SGHTA and CDR2 FQGNSA. The CDR3 has 14 residues. V was shortened by 5 bases and J by 2 bases, with 13 bases between the two germline ends. The CDR3 DNA reads as TGTGCCAGCAGCCCCGGAAGGGTCCCCTACGAGCAGTACTTC. This translates into CASSPGRVPYEQYF.

The rearrangement uses TRBV18 and TRBJ1-1; unclear D gene. CDR1 KGHSH and CDR2 LQKENI come from the germline V gene. With 3 bases removed from V and 1 base from J, the gap between germline ends came to 6 bases. The CDR3 has 13 residues. The CDR3 bases are TGTGCCAGCTCACCCCTCAGGAACACTGAAGCTTTCTTT. Its protein is CASSPLRNTEAFF.

This clonotype was counted many times. The V call is TRBV11-1, the J call TRBJ2-6; D ambiguous. Germline-derived CDR1 and CDR2 are SGHAT and FQDESV (reference sequence). The CDR3 has 15 residues. V lost 1 base to trimming and J lost 4 bases, with 8 bases between them. CDR3 protein: CASSLGNSGANVLTF. The CDR3 coding sequence is TGTGCCAGCAGCTTAGGGAATTCAGGGGCCAACGTCCTGACTTTC.

The table lists this clonotype with a few counts. The chain couples TRBV6-2 or TRBV6-3 to TRBJ2-1; D unresolved. Between the trimmed V and J ends, which lost 4 bases and 10 bases, there was a span of 8 bases. Germline V gene data show CDR1 as MNHEY and CDR2 as SVGEGT. The CDR3 runs to 11 residues. CDR3 sequence (DNA): TGTGCCAGCAGTTCCATGAACGAGCAGTTCTTC. It translates to CASSSMNEQFF.

The chain combines TRBV10-3 with TRBJ2-3, with D uncertain. The V end was cut by 4 bases, the J end by 0 bases, with 14 bases between. Germline lookup yields CDR1 ENHRY and CDR2 SYGVKD. CDR3 length: 16 amino acids. The CDR3 nucleotides read TGTGCCATCAGTGTAGAACCCTCCGGCAGCACAGATACGCAGTATTTT. This sequence encodes CAISVEPSGSTDTQYF.

J is TRBJ2-5 and V is TRBV2; D gene ambiguous. The germline gives CDR1 SNHLY, CDR2 FYNNEI. The CDR3 is made up of 14 amino acids. The V end was cut by 3 bases, the J end by 5 bases, with 13 bases between. The CDR3 is CASSEWAPEETQYF. CDR3 DNA sequence: TGTGCCAGCAGTGAGTGGGCCCCTGAGGAGACCCAGTACTTC.

This chain connects TRBV4-3 to TRBJ2-1; D may be TRBD2 (6 bases). The CDR3 covers 15 residues. CDR1 is LGHNA, CDR2 YSLEER, per germline. The V end lost 0 bases, the J end lost 0 bases, and 6 bases lay between the germline ends. The CDR3 loop reads CASSQDGSSYNEQFF. The DNA of the CDR3 is TGCGCCAGCAGCCAAGACGGGAGCTCCTACAATGAGCAGTTCTTC.

V and J are TRBV19 and TRBJ2-6; D unclear. V lost 4 bases and J 0 bases, leaving 19 bases between the germline ends. Germline V lookup: CDR1 LNHDA, CDR2 SQIVND (reference sequence). This CDR3 has 19 amino acids. CDR3 loop: CASSTPGRKENSGANVLTF. The CDR3 nucleotides are TGTGCCAGTAGTACCCCCGGACGGAAAGAGAACTCTGGGGCCAACGTCCTGACTTTC.

This clonotype has more than one count but fewer than ten. V gene TRBV9 combines with J gene TRBJ2-7; 11 nucleotides line up with TRBD2. V lost 7 bases, J lost 2 bases, and 5 bases stayed unmatched. This CDR3 is 14 amino acids long. Germline loops: CDR1 SGDLS, CDR2 YYNGEE. CDR3 bases: TGTGCCAGCGTGGGGACTAGCGGACCCTACGAGCAGTACTTC. It encodes CASVGTSGPYEQYF.

This clonotype has only a few counts. The gene calls are TRBV11-3 and TRBJ1-3; a weak D match, TRBD1 (6 bases). Germline values: CDR1 SGHNT, CDR2 YENEEA. The V end lost 6 bases, the J end lost 5 bases, and 14 bases lay between the germline ends. CDR3 size: 14 residues. CDR3 DNA sequence: TGTGCCAGCAGAACTACAGGGAATCGAAACACCATATATTTT. Translation gives CASRTTGNRNTIYF.

The chain joins TRBV3-1 to TRBJ2-3; no clear D gene. This CDR3 spans 14 amino acids. V was shortened by 1 base and J by 3 bases, with 8 bases between the two germline ends. The germline V gene encodes CDR1 LGHDT and CDR2 YNNKEL (reference sequence). Here the CDR3 DNA reads TGTGCCAGCAGCCAAGCCCTCCAAACAGATACGCAGTATTTT. The encoded protein is CASSQALQTDTQYF.

This clonotype was detected only a few times. This chain joins TRBV19 and TRBJ2-6; the D is unclear. This CDR3 contains 15 residues. The ends were cut back, 6 bases at V and 4 bases at J, with 13 bases in the middle. In germline, CDR1 is LNHDA, CDR2 SQIVND (reference sequence). DNA of the CDR3: TGTGCCAGTAGGCCCTACCCCTCCGGGGCCAACGTCCTGACTTTC. Translating it yields CASRPYPSGANVLTF.

This clonotype was recorded at least ten times. This chain joins TRBV20-1 and TRBJ1-3, with 7 nucleotides matching TRBD1. From germline, CDR1 is DFQATT and CDR2 SNEGSKA (reference sequence). The CDR3 totals 14 residues. With V trimmed by 3 bases and J by 1 base, 3 bases remained unmatched. CDR3: CSARDRTSGNTIYF. The CDR3 DNA is TGCAGTGCTAGGGACAGGACATCTGGAAACACCATATATTTT.

J is TRBJ1-1 and V is TRBV6-5; TRBD1 matches 8 bases. V shed 6 bases and J 7 bases; nucleotides not matched to a gene: 16. The CDR3 has 16 amino acids. Looked up from germline, CDR1 is MNHEY and CDR2 is SVGAGI. The CDR3 DNA sequence: TGTGCCAGCAGGCCCCTGGGACAGGTCCCTCCCTATGAAGCTTTCTTT. Its protein product is CASRPLGQVPPYEAFF.

This clonotype came up a few times. The chain combines TRBV4-3 with TRBJ2-1; 9 bases are shared with TRBD2. The CDR3 is 17 residues long. Unmatched junction bases numbered 6, after V lost 0 bases and J lost 3 bases. CDR1 is LGHNA, CDR2 YSLEER, per germline. CDR3 nucleotide sequence: TGCGCCAGCAGCCAAGAGGCGCGGGGGGGGATCTACAATGAGCAGTTCTTC. It is translated as CASSQEARGGIYNEQFF.

This clonotype was counted a few times. The chain carries TRBV10-3 and TRBJ2-1; TRBD2 agrees at 14 bases. Germline V gene sequence: CDR1 ENHRY, CDR2 SYGVKD. The CDR3 has 16 amino acids. V trimming: 6 bases; J trimming: 8 bases; junction bases outside the gene matches: 9. The CDR3 is CAIRPGLAGDGDEQFF. The CDR3 coding sequence is TGTGCCATCAGGCCGGGACTAGCGGGAGATGGCGATGAGCAGTTCTTC.

This clonotype was detected ten times or more. The chain employs TRBV5-1 and TRBJ2-1; 10 positions agree with TRBD1. This CDR3 region has 14 residues. Germline assignment: CDR1 SGHRS and CDR2 YFSETQ. Losses at the gene ends were 3 bases for V and 7 bases for J; bases not matched to a gene: 4. CDR3 in DNA: TGCGCCAGCAGCTATGGGACAGGGGCTAATGAGCAGTTCTTC. This sequence encodes CASSYGTGANEQFF.

The chain links TRBV25-1 to TRBJ2-7; TRBD1 aligns across 10 bases. The CDR3 contains 15 residues. Looked up from germline, CDR1 is MGHDK and CDR2 is SYGVNS. J was trimmed by 5 bases and V by 7 bases; bases with no gene match: 11. Written as DNA, the CDR3 is TGTGCCAGCACCTCAACTACCGGGACAGGGGACGAGCAGTACTTC. Its translation: CASTSTTGTGDEQYF.

This clonotype was seen a few times. V is TRBV27 and J is TRBJ2-2; the D is unclear. Germline V gene data show CDR1 as MNHEY and CDR2 as SMNVEV (reference sequence). This CDR3 spans 14 amino acids. Trimming took 5 bases from V and 6 from J, leaving 13 bases between them. The CDR3: CASSNGFGPGELFF. CDR3 bases: TGTGCCAGCAGTAACGGGTTCGGCCCCGGGGAGCTGTTTTTT.

This clonotype was seen repeatedly, ten times or more. This chain uses TRBV27 with TRBJ1-2; 8 bases align to TRBD1. The germline gives CDR1 MNHEY, CDR2 SMNVEV (reference sequence). This CDR3 region has 14 residues. V lost 5 bases, J lost 6 bases, and 8 bases stayed unmatched. The CDR3 reads CASSVAGGADGYTF. CDR3 coding DNA: TGTGCCAGCAGTGTAGCAGGGGGCGCTGATGGCTACACCTTC.

Many counts were recorded for this clonotype. V and J are TRBV20-1 and TRBJ1-1, with a possible D match to TRBD1 (5 bases). There are 13 residues in the CDR3. V shed 1 base and J shed 8 bases, with 14 bases lying between them. Per the germline V gene, CDR1 is DFQATT and CDR2 is SNEGSKA (reference sequence). The CDR3, as DNA: TGCAGTGCTAGAGTTCTCTTAGAGGGGGAAGCTTTCTTT. This translates into CSARVLLEGEAFF.

This clonotype was counted many times. The CDR3 region has the DNA TGCGCCAGCAGCTCGGGACTAGCGAGCTCCTACGAGCAGTACTTC. Translation: CASSSGLASSYEQYF. V usage is TRBV5-1 and J usage is TRBJ2-7; the match to TRBD2 covers 10 bases. The CDR3 runs 15 residues. Looked up from germline, CDR1 is SGHRS and CDR2 is YFSETQ. J was trimmed by 0 bases and V by 3 bases; bases with no gene match: 3.

The J gene is TRBJ2-3, the V gene TRBV5-1; D is possibly TRBD2 (6 bases). The germline V and J ends were trimmed by 0 bases and 7 bases, with 21 bases remaining between them. Germline CDR1 and CDR2: SGHRS and YFSETQ. This CDR3 contains 17 residues. CDR3 sequence (DNA): TGCGCCAGCAGCTTGGGACGTGGTTACGGGAGCGGTAATACGCAGTATTTT. Its protein product is CASSLGRGYGSGNTQYF.

The table lists this clonotype with a few counts. This chain connects TRBV9 to TRBJ2-3, with D uncertain. Germline CDR1 reads SGDLS; CDR2 reads YYNGEE. The V end was cut by 4 bases, the J end by 0 bases, with 9 bases between. The CDR3 is 14 amino acids. CDR3 residues: CASSLQPSTDTQYF. The CDR3 region has the DNA TGTGCCAGCAGCTTACAACCTAGCACAGATACGCAGTATTTT.

This clonotype has more than one count but fewer than ten. The chain employs TRBV7-2 and TRBJ1-2, with D perhaps matching TRBD1 (6 bases). This CDR3 contains 15 residues. V lost 4 bases, J lost 4 bases, and 16 bases lay in between. Per the germline V gene, CDR1 is SGHTA and CDR2 is FQGNSA. The CDR3, as DNA: TGTGCCAGCAGCTCGAGACAGGAAGAGCTCTATGGCTACACCTTC. It yields the protein CASSSRQEELYGYTF.

This clonotype was seen only a few times. The CDR3 reads CASTPSLGEAFF. In nucleotides, the CDR3 is TGTGCCAGTACCCCGTCTTTGGGTGAAGCTTTCTTT. This chain links TRBV19 with TRBJ1-1; D is uncertain. Germline lookup yields CDR1 LNHDA and CDR2 SQIVND (reference sequence). This CDR3 has 12 residues. V was shortened by 7 bases and J by 7 bases, with 13 bases between the two germline ends.